These 17 T cell receptor beta chains came from one sample sequenced in a study of CD8+ T cells in alopecia areata. It was cDNA, reverse transcribed from extracted RNA, that served as the sequencing template. The data were produced by immunoSEQ multiplex PCR, yet TCRdb's version contains in-frame clones alone and is incomplete. Counted here are some 210,000 clones, 57% occurring once; the ten biggest clones make up under 0.5%. Sequenced here: CD4+ T cells sorted from blood, sampled at week 0. The receptors come from a human donor with alopecia areata.

The V call is TRBV29-1, the J call TRBJ1-1, with D perhaps TRBD1 (5 bases). The ends were cut back, 6 bases at V and 0 bases at J, with 11 bases in the middle. The CDR3 extends over 13 amino acids. CDR1 is SQVTM and CDR2 is ANQGSEA in the germline V gene. For the CDR3, the DNA is TGCAGCGTGCTTAGGACACTGAACACTGAAGCTTTCTTT. It specifies CSVLRTLNTEAFF.

This clone was found a few times. This chain links TRBV7-9 with TRBJ2-1, with a possible D match to TRBD2 (6 bases). The V and J ends lost 3 bases and 7 bases respectively, with 22 bases between them. The CDR3 covers 17 residues. Germline CDR1 is SEHNR and CDR2 is FQNEAQ (reference sequence). CDR3 DNA: TGTGCCAGCAGCTTCCGGGACTCATCGATGAATTCTAATGAGCAGTTCTTC. Its translation is CASSFRDSSMNSNEQFF.

The sample holds a few counts of this clone. The chain combines TRBV2 with TRBJ2-4; TRBD2 is a possible D gene (5 bases). The CDR3 runs to 13 residues. Germline CDR1 and CDR2: SNHLY and FYNNEI. The V end lost 4 bases, the J end lost 3 bases, and 7 bases lay between the germline ends. The CDR3 loop is CASSGEGKNIQYF. The CDR3 coding sequence is TGTGCCAGCAGTGGCGAGGGCAAAAACATTCAGTACTTC.

The rearrangement links TRBV9 to TRBJ2-5, with 7 bases aligning to TRBD1. Germline CDR1 SGDLS, CDR2 YYNGEE. CDR3 length equals 15 residues. V dropped 3 bases and J dropped 0; count of bases not matched to a gene: 5. The CDR3 sequence is CASSDRQGHQETQYF. The CDR3 DNA reads TGTGCCAGCAGCGACCGACAGGGTCACCAAGAGACCCAGTACTTC. The full variable domain, in which reference TRBV9 and TRBJ2-5 provide the parts outside the CDR3, is DSGVTQTPKHLITATGQRVTLRCSPRSGDLSVYWYQQSLDQGLQFLIQYYNGEERAKGNILERFSAQQFPDLHSELNLSSLELGDSALYFCASSDRQGHQETQYFGPGTRLLVL.

The rearrangement uses TRBV7-8 and TRBJ2-1, with 11 bases lining up with TRBD1. Germline-derived CDR1 and CDR2 are SGHVS and FQNEAQ. V lost 5 bases to trimming and J lost 0 bases; unmatched junction nucleotides: 12. This CDR3 has 19 amino acids. CDR3 sequence: CASSPGTGGSGSSYNEQFF. The CDR3 DNA reads TGTGCCAGCAGCCCCGGGACAGGGGGTAGTGGGAGCTCCTACAATGAGCAGTTCTTC.

The rearrangement uses TRBV6-1 and TRBJ2-7; 7 positions agree with TRBD1. The CDR3 extends over 15 amino acids. From germline, CDR1 is MNHNS and CDR2 SASEGT. V was clipped by 7 bases and J by 4 bases; unmatched bases: 13. CDR3 sequence reads: CASKGDRVVSYEQYF. CDR3 in DNA: TGTGCCAGCAAAGGAGACAGGGTAGTTTCTTACGAGCAGTACTTC.

This chain uses TRBV15 with TRBJ2-2; D call uncertain. Trimming removed 2 bases from V and 6 bases from J, with 7 bases in between. This CDR3 is 13 amino acids long. Per the germline V gene, CDR1 is LNHNV and CDR2 is YYDKDF (reference sequence). The CDR3 sequence: CATSRPDPGELFF. The CDR3 DNA reads TGTGCCACCAGCAGACCGGACCCCGGGGAGCTGTTTTTT.

This clone was picked up a small number of times. J is TRBJ1-5 and V is TRBV30; no clear D. This CDR3 is built from 14 residues. V lost 2 bases and J 6 bases, leaving 14 bases between the germline ends. Germline lookup yields CDR1 GTSNPN and CDR2 SVGIG (reference sequence). CDR3: CAWSPDGFSQPQHF. The CDR3 nucleotides are TGTGCCTGGAGTCCGGACGGGTTCAGTCAGCCCCAGCATTTT. The full variable domain, completed using reference TRBV30 and TRBJ1-5, is SQTIHQWPATLVQPVGSPLSLECTVEGTSNPNLYWYRQAAGRGLQLLFYSVGIGQISSEVPQNLSASRPQDRQFILSSKKLLLSDSGFYLCAWSPDGFSQPQHFGDGTRLSIL.

This chain uses TRBV15 with TRBJ1-4, with a tentative D call TRBD1 (6 bases). Germline CDR1 is LNHNV and CDR2 is YYDKDF (reference sequence). This CDR3 is 16 amino acids long. Trimming shortened V by 0 bases and J by 6 bases, and 14 bases separated the two germline ends. CDR3 in DNA: TGTGCCACCAGCAGAGAGGGGCGGGACACCTATGAAAAACTGTTTTTT. It encodes CATSREGRDTYEKLFF.

This chain links TRBV5-1 with TRBJ1-4; D uncertain. Trimming removed 2 bases from V and 7 bases from J, with 9 bases in between. The CDR3 totals 13 residues. From germline, CDR1 is SGHRS and CDR2 YFSETQ. As DNA, the CDR3 is TGCGCCAGCAGCTTTGGAGGGTTTGAAAAACTGTTTTTT. Residues: CASSFGGFEKLFF.

The chain joins TRBV20-1 to TRBJ2-1; D possibly corresponds to TRBD1 (5 bases). This CDR3 is 11 amino acids long. Germline V gives CDR1 DFQATT, CDR2 SNEGSKA (reference sequence). The germline V and J ends were trimmed by 5 bases and 7 bases, with 9 bases remaining between them. CDR3 amino acids: CSAFQGNEQFF. Here the CDR3 DNA reads TGCAGTGCTTTTCAGGGAAATGAGCAGTTCTTC.

This clone was seen more than once but under ten times. The chain links TRBV25-1 to TRBJ1-2; 7 nucleotides align to TRBD1. Germline CDR1 reads MGHDK; CDR2 reads SYGVNS. Trimming took 6 bases from V and 6 from J; bases not matched to a gene: 4. There are 12 residues in the CDR3. CDR3 sequence (DNA): TGTGCCAGCAGAGGGGGCCCCGATGGCTACACCTTC. Amino acids: CASRGGPDGYTF.

The V call is TRBV6-1, the J call TRBJ2-7, with TRBD1 identical over 8 bases. Germline loops: CDR1 MNHNS, CDR2 SASEGT. This CDR3 is built from 13 residues. V trimming: 7 bases; J trimming: 4 bases; junction bases outside the gene matches: 6. The CDR3 loop is CASTGGTGYEQYF. CDR3 nucleotides: TGTGCCAGCACCGGAGGGACAGGTTACGAGCAGTACTTC.

The chain links TRBV7-8 to TRBJ2-7; TRBD2 matches 7 bases. J gave up 2 bases and V 5 bases, and 6 bases lay outside the gene matches. CDR3 length: 14 amino acids. The V gene's germline CDR1 is SGHVS and CDR2 FQNEAQ. The DNA for the CDR3 is TGTGCCAGCAGCCTGGGACTACAAACCTACGAGCAGTACTTC. Protein sequence: CASSLGLQTYEQYF.

This clone was recorded many times. Likely a read error: the CDR3 ends without its conserved phenylalanine or tryptophan. The limits of the CDR3 on the DNA are not certain, so only TCRdb's listed CDR3 is given. This CDR3 reads CASSLARGL. This rearrangement joins TRBV7-2 to TRBJ1-5. The CDR3 is 9 amino acids long, termini counted. Per the germline V gene, CDR1 is SGHTA and CDR2 is FQGNSA.

The V and J genes are TRBV5-1 and TRBJ1-2; D is undetermined. Trimming took 5 bases from V and 1 from J, leaving 6 bases between them. CDR1 and CDR2 (germline): SGHRS, YFSETQ. The CDR3 has 12 amino acids. CDR3 coding DNA: TGCGCCAGCAGGAGGAGTAACTATGGCTACACCTTC. This sequence encodes CASRRSNYGYTF.

This clone was seen once. The gene calls are TRBV6-5 and TRBJ1-1, with no clear D. The CDR3 loop spans 13 amino acids. The germline CDR1 and CDR2 sequences are MNHEY and SVGAGI. Trimming cost V 5 bases and J 1 base, with 8 bases left between them. CDR3 sequence (DNA): TGTGCCAGCAGTGCGGTGTCGAACACTGAAGCTTTCTTT. Amino acid sequence: CASSAVSNTEAFF.